This T cell receptor beta chain stems from a study of cytomegalovirus exposure and HLA in healthy donors. Looking at the study overall: Among the 398 donors who were genotyped, roughly 76% fell in the genetic ancestry cluster that is associated with self-reported Caucasian donors.

With regard to this clone: Its antigen remains unidentified.

Amplification used 60 Vbeta primers and 13 Jbeta primers. As handled by the study authors: Later analysis identified 65 million to 80 million unique TCR beta chains, 8.5 million to 13 million shared. Libraries were prepared by immunoSEQ multiplex PCR; TCRdb keeps only in-frame clonotypes and omits some of them. That table furnishes V, J and clone size, whereas the DNA furnished D and trimming. The sample totals about 34,000 clones; its top ten clones hold 5.5% to 7%. Findings of the study overall: Altogether, around 160 TCR beta chains were recorded as cytomegalovirus-associated.

The sequenced material came from PBMCs. This receptor was identified in a human donor in good health.

CDR3 coding DNA: TGTGCCAGCAGTTTAGGGCAAAACCTCTACTATGGCTACACCTTC. It is translated as CASSLGQNLYYGYTF. The V and J genes are TRBV28 and TRBJ1-2; D gene ambiguous. Trimming left V 2 bases short and J 3 bases short, with 13 bases between. Looked up from germline, CDR1 is MDHEN and CDR2 is SYDVKM. This CDR3 is 15 amino acids long.